The 26 T cell receptor beta chains below all came from one sample that was sequenced in a study of glioma-infiltrating T cells after dendritic cell vaccination. Here immunoSEQ multiplex PCR was the method, and the copy in TCRdb shows in-frame clones only, minus some. Of more than 95,000 clones in the sample, almost 90% were seen once. Time point: after dendritic cell vaccination, including at tumor progression/relapse. This specimen was blood, taken after dendritic cell vaccination. These receptor sequences come from a human donor with glioblastoma.

The chain links TRBV5-1 to TRBJ2-2; tentative D call: TRBD2 (6 bases). Germline V lookup: CDR1 SGHRS, CDR2 YFSETQ. Trimming took 0 bases from V and 1 from J, leaving 10 bases between them. The CDR3 covers 16 residues. This chain's CDR3 is CASSLDRTMNTGELFF. The CDR3 coding sequence is TGCGCCAGCAGCTTGGATCGGACTATGAACACCGGGGAGCTGTTTTTT.

This clone was detected only once. J is TRBJ1-2 and V is TRBV21-1; the tabulated D call, TRBD1, remains unverified against the DNA. TRBV21-1 is a recognized pseudogene. This CDR3 region has 17 residues. The CDR3 region has the DNA TGTGCCAGCAGCAAAGAGTATCGTAGGACAGCTAACTATGGCTACACCTTC. Its translation: CASSKEYRRTANYGYTF.

This rearrangement joins TRBV7-8 to TRBJ2-3; TRBD2 aligns across 14 bases. Losses at the gene ends were 3 bases for V and 3 bases for J; bases not matched to a gene: 11. The germline V gene has CDR1 SGHVS and CDR2 FQNEAQ. The CDR3 totals 19 residues. The CDR3 is CASSFDPGLAGVRTDTQYF. The DNA for the CDR3 is TGTGCCAGCAGCTTTGACCCGGGACTAGCGGGGGTGCGGACAGATACGCAGTATTTT. The full variable domain, with the rest looked up from reference TRBV7-8 and TRBJ2-3, is GAGVSQSPRYKVAKRGQDVALRCDPISGHVSLFWYQQALGQGPEFLTYFQNEAQLDKSGLPSDRFFAERPEGSVSTLKIQRTQQEDSAVYLCASSFDPGLAGVRTDTQYFGPGTRLTVL.

This clone was observed a few times. The chain uses TRBV15 and TRBJ1-5; D gene uncertain. This CDR3 region has 15 residues. Germline V CDR1 and CDR2: LNHNV, YYDKDF (reference sequence). With 1 base removed from V and 0 bases from J, the gap between germline ends came to 7 bases. CDR3 region: CATSRGGSSNQPQHF. CDR3 coding DNA: TGTGCCACCAGCAGAGGTGGCAGTAGCAATCAGCCCCAGCATTTT.

The rearrangement links TRBV6-6 to TRBJ2-7; D may be TRBD1 (5 bases). The CDR3 has 13 amino acids. Trimming removed 2 bases from V and 1 base from J, with 6 bases in between. Germline values: CDR1 MNHNY, CDR2 SVGAGI (reference sequence). The chain's CDR3 is CASSYDSSYEQYF. CDR3 in DNA: TGTGCCAGCAGTTACGACAGTTCCTACGAGCAGTACTTC.

This clone was seen just once. The rearrangement uses TRBV6-5 and TRBJ2-3; 7 bases match TRBD2. Germline V CDR1 and CDR2: MNHEY, SVGAGI. After removal of 5 bases from V and 1 base from J, the junction contained 6 bases not matched to a gene. The CDR3 runs to 15 residues. The CDR3 region is CASSPPTSGTDTQYF. The CDR3 DNA sequence: TGTGCCAGCAGTCCCCCTACTAGCGGCACAGATACGCAGTATTTT.

The J gene is TRBJ1-1, the V gene TRBV6-1, with D perhaps TRBD1 (5 bases). Germline-derived CDR1 and CDR2 are MNHNS and SASEGT. The CDR3 length is 13 residues. Trimming pared 2 bases from V and 7 bases from J, leaving 11 bases between. CDR3 region: CASSETLTVEAFF. The DNA for the CDR3 is TGTGCCAGCAGTGAAACCTTGACAGTTGAAGCTTTCTTT.

This sequence joins TRBV15 and TRBJ2-7, with TRBD2 matching 13 bases. Germline V gene lookup returns CDR1 LNHNV and CDR2 YYDKDF (reference sequence). Unmatched junction bases numbered 4, after V lost 0 bases and J lost 2 bases. This CDR3 region has 17 residues. This chain's CDR3 is CATSRDQTSGGTYEQYF. The DNA of the CDR3 is TGTGCCACCAGCAGAGACCAGACTAGCGGGGGGACCTACGAGCAGTACTTC.

The genes are TRBV18 and TRBJ2-7, with D perhaps matching TRBD2 (5 bases). Germline lookup yields CDR1 KGHSH and CDR2 LQKENI. The length of the CDR3 is 16 residues. The germline V and J ends were trimmed by 1 base and 3 bases, with 16 bases remaining between them. CDR3 amino acids: CASSPLKAVNDYEQYF. The CDR3 bases are TGTGCCAGCTCACCACTCAAAGCGGTGAACGACTACGAGCAGTACTTC.

V and J are TRBV29-1 and TRBJ1-1; D uncertain. The CDR3 is 14 residues long. With 4 bases removed from V and 0 bases from J, the gap between germline ends came to 12 bases. The germline V gene has CDR1 SQVTM and CDR2 ANQGSEA. CDR3 DNA: TGCAGCGTTGCGACAAGAGCTATGAACACTGAAGCTTTCTTT. This codes for CSVATRAMNTEAFF.

The chain carries TRBV7-8 and TRBJ2-1, with 7 bases identical to TRBD1. Trimming cost V 1 base and J 4 bases; bases outside gene matches: 10. This CDR3 has 17 amino acids. Looked up from germline, CDR1 is SGHVS and CDR2 is FQNEAQ. CDR3 amino acids: CASSLVRPGGRYNEQFF. CDR3 DNA: TGTGCCAGCAGCTTAGTTAGACCAGGGGGACGTTACAATGAGCAGTTCTTC.

This chain uses TRBV30 with TRBJ1-4; the D is unclear. The ends were cut back, 0 bases at V and 4 bases at J, with 12 bases in the middle. CDR3 length: 15 amino acids. Germline assignment: CDR1 GTSNPN and CDR2 SVGIG (reference sequence). The CDR3 DNA is TGTGCCTGGAGTGTACGGGGAGGGATTAATGAAAAACTGTTTTTT. Its translation: CAWSVRGGINEKLFF.

The V call is TRBV5-1, the J call TRBJ1-2; no definite D call. CDR1 and CDR2 (germline): SGHRS, YFSETQ. Deletions cut 0 bases from V and 6 bases from J, with 9 bases between. The CDR3 contains 13 residues. The CDR3 DNA reads as TGCGCCAGCAGCTTGGAGTACGGGGATGGCTACACCTTC. Residues: CASSLEYGDGYTF. Full variable domain (outside the CDR3, taken from reference TRBV5-1 and TRBJ1-2): KAGVTQTPRYLIKTRGQQVTLSCSPISGHRSVSWYQQTPGQGLQFLFEYFSETQRNKGNFPGRFSGRQFSNSRSEMNVSTLELGDSALYLCASSLEYGDGYTFGSGTRLTVV.

This clone was observed a single time. This chain connects TRBV14 to TRBJ2-7; 13 bases map to TRBD2. Per germline, CDR1 SGHDN and CDR2 FVKESK. This CDR3 contains 16 residues. The ends lost 1 base at V and 6 bases at J; junction bases unmatched: 6. CDR3 DNA: TGTGCCAGCAGCCAAGGGGGGACTAGCGGGAAGGTCGAGCAGTACTTC. This gives the protein CASSQGGTSGKVEQYF.

There are a few counts of this clone. V usage is TRBV5-5 and J usage is TRBJ2-7; D remains unclear. V lost 0 bases to trimming and J lost 2 bases, with 9 bases between them. This CDR3 is 14 amino acids long. Germline CDR1 and CDR2: SGHKS and YYEKEE (reference sequence). CDR3 sequence: CASSLGASPYEQYF. The CDR3, as DNA: TGTGCCAGCAGCTTGGGGGCCAGCCCCTACGAGCAGTACTTC.

The chain uses TRBV6-1 and TRBJ1-5; TRBD1 matches 11 bases. There are 18 residues in the CDR3. Germline CDR1 MNHNS, CDR2 SASEGT. V trimming: 0 bases; J trimming: 2 bases; junction bases outside the gene matches: 6. This CDR3 reads CASSEARPGQGGNQPQHF. The CDR3, as DNA: TGTGCCAGCAGTGAAGCCCGACCGGGACAGGGGGGCAATCAGCCCCAGCATTTT.

This chain links TRBV5-5 with TRBJ2-6, with D unclear. The CDR3 is made up of 16 amino acids. Trimming removed 0 bases from V and 4 bases from J, with 11 bases in between. Looked up from germline, CDR1 is SGHKS and CDR2 is YYEKEE (reference sequence). This CDR3 reads CASSLDWSLGANVLTF. The CDR3 DNA reads as TGTGCCAGCAGCTTGGATTGGTCCCTAGGGGCCAACGTCCTGACTTTC.

V and J are TRBV9 and TRBJ1-1; D remains ambiguous. Per germline, CDR1 SGDLS and CDR2 YYNGEE. The V and J ends lost 0 bases and 2 bases respectively, with 8 bases between them. This CDR3 spans 14 amino acids. CDR3 sequence (DNA): TGTGCCAGCAGCGTAGTACCCTACAACACTGAAGCTTTCTTT. It encodes CASSVVPYNTEAFF.

The chain has TRBV21-1 and TRBJ2-7; the table's D call of TRBD2 was not tested on the DNA. TRBV21-1 is a pseudogene segment. CDR3 size: 10 residues. The CDR3 spells CASPTYEQYF. The CDR3 DNA follows: TGTGCCAGTCCTACTTACGAGCAGTACTTC.

The rearrangement uses TRBV7-2 and TRBJ2-7; 7 bases align to TRBD1. The CDR3 is 13 residues long. After removal of 2 bases from V and 6 bases from J, the junction contained 4 bases not matched to a gene. Germline CDR1 SGHTA, CDR2 FQGNSA. The CDR3 spells CASSLRGPAEQYF. The DNA for the CDR3 is TGTGCCAGCAGCTTAAGGGGGCCCGCCGAGCAGTACTTC.

The chain couples TRBV10-2 to TRBJ1-4; TRBD1 matches 9 bases. This CDR3 is 18 amino acids long. Germline CDR1 WSHSY, CDR2 SAAADI. J was trimmed by 6 bases and V by 10 bases; bases with no gene match: 21. The CDR3 coding sequence is TGCGCCACCAGGGGTATAACAGGGGGCGCCCAAGGGGATGAAAAACTGTTTTTT. Its protein product is CATRGITGGAQGDEKLFF.

The chain is built from TRBV27 and TRBJ2-5; 10 bases agree with TRBD2. The length of the CDR3 is 14 residues. V lost 5 bases to trimming and J lost 5 bases; unmatched junction nucleotides: 5. Germline CDR1 reads MNHEY; CDR2 reads SMNVEV (reference sequence). In nucleotides, the CDR3 is TGTGCCAGCAGTCCCGGACTAGCGGCTGAGACCCAGTACTTC. Translating it yields CASSPGLAAETQYF.

Notes on this clone: Other DNA sequences in this specimen translate into the identical CDR3. The chain uses TRBV7-3 and TRBJ1-6, with D uncertain. With 5 bases removed from V and 5 bases from J, the gap between germline ends came to 13 bases. The CDR3 runs 15 residues. The germline gives CDR1 SGHTA, CDR2 FQGTGA. For the CDR3, the DNA is TGTGCCAGCAGCCCCGGAGGGTTAGATAATTCACCCCTCCACTTT. It encodes CASSPGGLDNSPLHF.

The J gene is TRBJ2-7, the V gene TRBV25-1; TRBD2 might be the D (5 bases). V was shortened by 3 bases and J by 4 bases, with 13 bases between the two germline ends. This CDR3 region has 14 residues. Germline CDR1 and CDR2: MGHDK and SYGVNS. CDR3 nucleotide sequence: TGTGCCAGCAGTGACCGGCTAGCACCTTACGAGCAGTACTTC. It is translated as CASSDRLAPYEQYF.

In nucleotides, the CDR3 is TGTGCCTGGAGTGGAGGCAGCAATCAGCCCCAGCATTTT. This encodes CAWSGGSNQPQHF. The V call is TRBV30, the J call TRBJ1-5, with unresolved D. V lost 1 base, J lost 1 base, and 5 bases lay in between. The CDR3 runs to 13 residues. Per the germline V gene, CDR1 is GTSNPN and CDR2 is SVGIG (reference sequence).

The chain links TRBV5-1 to TRBJ1-1; a possible D gene is TRBD1 (6 bases). V lost 5 bases and J lost 1, with 21 bases in between. The CDR3 sequence is 17 residues long. Germline V gene data show CDR1 as SGHRS and CDR2 as YFSETQ. The chain's CDR3 is CASSPTVGTTKNTEAFF. The CDR3 DNA follows: TGCGCCAGCAGTCCCACCGTTGGGACAACCAAGAACACTGAAGCTTTCTTT.